This T cell receptor (beta chain) appears in the sequencing data of a study of blood T cell repertoires in COVID-19. Sequencing used immunoSEQ multiplex PCR; TCRdb keeps in-frame clones, though not all of them. Of about 230,000 clones in the sample, around four fifths were seen once. Looked up from germline, CDR1 is SGHTA and CDR2 is FQGNSA. The CDR3 sequence is 14 residues long. The germline V and J ends were trimmed by 5 bases and 1 base, with 11 bases remaining between them. Sequencing was performed on peripheral blood. This rearrangement joins TRBV7-2 to TRBJ1-2; a possible D gene is TRBD1 (5 bases). The sequence was obtained from a woman in her sixties or seventies with active or convalescent COVID-19. The CDR3, as DNA: TGTGCCAGCAGCCGCGGGGGAGTTAACTATGGCTACACCTTC. Amino acid sequence: CASSRGGVNYGYTF.